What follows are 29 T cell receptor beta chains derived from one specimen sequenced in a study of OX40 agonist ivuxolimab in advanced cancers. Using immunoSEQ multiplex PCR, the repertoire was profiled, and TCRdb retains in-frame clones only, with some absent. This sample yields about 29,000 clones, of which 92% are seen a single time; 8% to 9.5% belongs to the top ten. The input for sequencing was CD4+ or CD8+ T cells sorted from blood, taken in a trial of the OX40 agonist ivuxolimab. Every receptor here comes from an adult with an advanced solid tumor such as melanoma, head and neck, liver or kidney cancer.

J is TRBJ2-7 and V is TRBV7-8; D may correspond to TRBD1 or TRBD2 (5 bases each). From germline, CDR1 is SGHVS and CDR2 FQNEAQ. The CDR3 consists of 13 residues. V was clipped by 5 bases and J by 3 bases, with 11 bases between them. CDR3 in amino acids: CASSLGPLYEQYF. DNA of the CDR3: TGTGCCAGCAGCCTGGGACCACTCTACGAGCAGTACTTC.

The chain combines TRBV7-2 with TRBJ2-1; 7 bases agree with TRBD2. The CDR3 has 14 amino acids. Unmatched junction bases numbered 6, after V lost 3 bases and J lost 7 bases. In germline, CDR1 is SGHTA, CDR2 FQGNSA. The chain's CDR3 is CASSFSGLGNEQFF. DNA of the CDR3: TGTGCCAGCAGCTTTTCAGGACTAGGAAATGAGCAGTTCTTC.

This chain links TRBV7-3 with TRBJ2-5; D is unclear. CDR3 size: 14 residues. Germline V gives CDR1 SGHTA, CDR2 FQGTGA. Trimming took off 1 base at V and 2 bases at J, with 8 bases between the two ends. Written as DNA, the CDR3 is TGTGCCAGCAGCTTAAATGGAGCGCAAGAGACCCAGTACTTC. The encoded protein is CASSLNGAQETQYF. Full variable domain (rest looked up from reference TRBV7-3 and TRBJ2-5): GAGVSQTPSNKVTEKGKYVELRCDPISGHTALYWYRQSLGQGPEFLIYFQGTGAADDSGLPNDRFFAVRPEGSVSTLKIQRTERGDSAVYLCASSLNGAQETQYFGPGTRLLVL.

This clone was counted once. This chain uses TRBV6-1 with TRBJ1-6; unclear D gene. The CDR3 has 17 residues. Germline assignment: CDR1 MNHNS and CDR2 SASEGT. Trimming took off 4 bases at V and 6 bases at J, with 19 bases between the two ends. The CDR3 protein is CASSGPGSLNFNSPLHF. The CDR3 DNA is TGTGCCAGCAGTGGGCCGGGTAGCCTAAACTTTAATTCACCCCTCCACTTT.

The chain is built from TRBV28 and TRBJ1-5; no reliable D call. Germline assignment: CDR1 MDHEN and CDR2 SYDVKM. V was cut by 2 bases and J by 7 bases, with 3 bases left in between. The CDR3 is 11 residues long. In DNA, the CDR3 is TGTGCCAGCAGTTTAGGGCAGCCCCAGCATTTT. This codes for CASSLGQPQHF.

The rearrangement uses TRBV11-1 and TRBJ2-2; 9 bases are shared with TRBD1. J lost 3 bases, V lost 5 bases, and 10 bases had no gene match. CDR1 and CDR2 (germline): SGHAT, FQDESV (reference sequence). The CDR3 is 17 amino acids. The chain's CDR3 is CASSLLTTGGDTGELFF. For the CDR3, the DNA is TGTGCCAGCAGCCTTCTTACGACAGGGGGAGACACCGGGGAGCTGTTTTTT.

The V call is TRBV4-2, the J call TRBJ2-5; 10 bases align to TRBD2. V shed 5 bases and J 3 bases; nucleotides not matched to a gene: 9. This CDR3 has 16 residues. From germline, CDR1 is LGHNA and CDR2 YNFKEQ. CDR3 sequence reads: CASSGRLAGDEETQYF. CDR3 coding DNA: TGTGCCAGCAGCGGCCGACTAGCGGGTGACGAAGAGACCCAGTACTTC.

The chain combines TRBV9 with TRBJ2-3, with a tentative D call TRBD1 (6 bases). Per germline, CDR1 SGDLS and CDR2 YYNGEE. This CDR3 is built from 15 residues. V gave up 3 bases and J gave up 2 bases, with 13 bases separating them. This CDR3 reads CASSAEGGITDTQYF. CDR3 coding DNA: TGTGCCAGCAGCGCGGAAGGGGGAATCACAGATACGCAGTATTTT.

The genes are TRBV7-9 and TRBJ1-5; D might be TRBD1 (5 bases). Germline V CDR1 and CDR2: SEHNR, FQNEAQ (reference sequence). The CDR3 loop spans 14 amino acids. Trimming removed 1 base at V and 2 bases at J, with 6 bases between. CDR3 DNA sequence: TGTGCCAGCAGCTTAGAAGGGGGCAATCAGCCCCAGCATTTT. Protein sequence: CASSLEGGNQPQHF. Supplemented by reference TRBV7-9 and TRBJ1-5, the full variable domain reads DTGVSQNPRHKITKRGQNVTFRCDPISEHNRLYWYRQTLGQGPEFLTYFQNEAQLEKSRLLSDRFSAERPKGSFSTLEIQRTEQGDSAMYLCASSLEGGNQPQHFGDGTRLSIL.

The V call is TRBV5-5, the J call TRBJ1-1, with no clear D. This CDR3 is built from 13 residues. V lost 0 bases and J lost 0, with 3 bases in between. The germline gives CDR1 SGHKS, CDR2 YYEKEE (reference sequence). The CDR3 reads CASSLGMNTEAFF. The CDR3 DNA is TGTGCCAGCAGCTTGGGAATGAACACTGAAGCTTTCTTT.

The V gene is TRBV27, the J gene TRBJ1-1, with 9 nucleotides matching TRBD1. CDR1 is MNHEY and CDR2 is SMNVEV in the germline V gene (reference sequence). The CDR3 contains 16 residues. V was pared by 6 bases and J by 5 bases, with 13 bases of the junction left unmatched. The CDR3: CASSPLKQGAYTEAFF. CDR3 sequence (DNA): TGTGCCAGCAGCCCCCTTAAACAGGGGGCGTATACTGAAGCTTTCTTT.

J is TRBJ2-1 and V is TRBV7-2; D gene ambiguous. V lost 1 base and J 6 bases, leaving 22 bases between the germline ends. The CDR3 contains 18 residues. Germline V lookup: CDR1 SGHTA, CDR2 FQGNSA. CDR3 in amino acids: CASSLGFVSTKGLNEQFF. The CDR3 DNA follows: TGTGCCAGCAGCTTAGGTTTTGTAAGTACTAAAGGCCTCAATGAGCAGTTCTTC.

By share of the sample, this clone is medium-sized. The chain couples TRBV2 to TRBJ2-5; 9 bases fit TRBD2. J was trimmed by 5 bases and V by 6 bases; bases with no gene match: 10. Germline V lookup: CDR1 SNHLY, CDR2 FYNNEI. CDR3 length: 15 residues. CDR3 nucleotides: TGTGCCAGCAGGCGGGAGGGAATTGGGGTCGAGACCCAGTACTTC. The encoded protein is CASRREGIGVETQYF.

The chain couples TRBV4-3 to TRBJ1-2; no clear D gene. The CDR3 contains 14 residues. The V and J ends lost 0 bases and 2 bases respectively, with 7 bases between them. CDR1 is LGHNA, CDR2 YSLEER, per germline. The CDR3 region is CASSQDTGNYGYTF. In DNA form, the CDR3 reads TGCGCCAGCAGCCAAGATACGGGGAACTATGGCTACACCTTC.

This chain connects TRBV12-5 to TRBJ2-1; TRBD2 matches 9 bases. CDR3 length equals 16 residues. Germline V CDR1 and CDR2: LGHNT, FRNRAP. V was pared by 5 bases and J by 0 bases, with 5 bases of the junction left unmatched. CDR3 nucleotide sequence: TGTGCTAGTGGTCCCACAGCGGGAGGCTCCTACAATGAGCAGTTCTTC. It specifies CASGPTAGGSYNEQFF.

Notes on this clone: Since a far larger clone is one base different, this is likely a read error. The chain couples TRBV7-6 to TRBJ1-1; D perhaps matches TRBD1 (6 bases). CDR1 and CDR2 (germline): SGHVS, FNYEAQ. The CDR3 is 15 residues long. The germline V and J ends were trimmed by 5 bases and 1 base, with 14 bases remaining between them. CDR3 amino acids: CASSQGGPANTEAFF. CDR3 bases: TGTGCCAGCAGCCAAGGGGGGCCCGCGAACACTGAAGCTTTCTTT.

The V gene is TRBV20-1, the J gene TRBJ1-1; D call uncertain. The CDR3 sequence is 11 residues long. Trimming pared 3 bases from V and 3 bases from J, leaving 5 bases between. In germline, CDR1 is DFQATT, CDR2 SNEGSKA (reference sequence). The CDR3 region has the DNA TGCAGTGCTAGGGGTGACACTGAAGCTTTCTTT. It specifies CSARGDTEAFF.

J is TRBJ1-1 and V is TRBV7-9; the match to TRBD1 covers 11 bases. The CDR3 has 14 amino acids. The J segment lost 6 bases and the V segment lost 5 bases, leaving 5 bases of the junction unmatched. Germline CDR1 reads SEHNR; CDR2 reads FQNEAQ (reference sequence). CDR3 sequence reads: CASSPRTGGSEAFF. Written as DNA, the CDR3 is TGTGCCAGCAGCCCAAGGACAGGGGGCTCTGAAGCTTTCTTT.

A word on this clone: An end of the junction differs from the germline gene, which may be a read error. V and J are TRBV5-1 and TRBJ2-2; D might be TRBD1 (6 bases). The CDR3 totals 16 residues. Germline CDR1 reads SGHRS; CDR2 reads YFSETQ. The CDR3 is CASSKGTSTKTGELFF. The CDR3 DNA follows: TGCGCCAGCAGCAAAGGGACATCCACGAAAACCGGGGAGCTGTTTTTT.

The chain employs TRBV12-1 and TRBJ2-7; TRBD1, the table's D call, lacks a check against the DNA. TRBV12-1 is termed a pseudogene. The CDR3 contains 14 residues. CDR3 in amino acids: CASSFALGLYEQYF. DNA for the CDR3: TGTGCCAGCAGCTTTGCGCTTGGGCTCTACGAGCAGTACTTC.

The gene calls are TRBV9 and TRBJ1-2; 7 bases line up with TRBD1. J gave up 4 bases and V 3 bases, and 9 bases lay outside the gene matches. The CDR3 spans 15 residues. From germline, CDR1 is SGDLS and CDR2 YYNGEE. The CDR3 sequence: CASSGYTGEVYGYTF. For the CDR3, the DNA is TGTGCCAGCAGCGGTTATACAGGGGAAGTCTATGGCTACACCTTC.

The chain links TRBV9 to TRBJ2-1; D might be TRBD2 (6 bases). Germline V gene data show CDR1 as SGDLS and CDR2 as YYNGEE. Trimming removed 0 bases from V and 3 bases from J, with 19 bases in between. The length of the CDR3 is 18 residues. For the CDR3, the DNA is TGTGCCAGCAGCGTAGCCCGGGTCGGCGGGGAACGCTACAATGAGCAGTTCTTC. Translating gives CASSVARVGGERYNEQFF.

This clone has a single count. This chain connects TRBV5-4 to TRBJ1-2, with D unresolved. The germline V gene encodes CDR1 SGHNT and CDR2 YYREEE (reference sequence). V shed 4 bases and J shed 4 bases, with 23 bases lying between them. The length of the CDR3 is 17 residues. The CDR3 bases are TGTGCCAGCAGCCGCCCCGGGAGTCCTCCGGACCTCTATGGCTACACCTTC. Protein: CASSRPGSPPDLYGYTF.

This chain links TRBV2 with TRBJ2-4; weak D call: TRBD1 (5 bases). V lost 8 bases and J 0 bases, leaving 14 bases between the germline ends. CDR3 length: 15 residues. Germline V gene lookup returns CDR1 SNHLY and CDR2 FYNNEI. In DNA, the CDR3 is TGTGCCAGCGTAAGGGGCGAAGGAGCCAAAAACATTCAGTACTTC. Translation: CASVRGEGAKNIQYF.

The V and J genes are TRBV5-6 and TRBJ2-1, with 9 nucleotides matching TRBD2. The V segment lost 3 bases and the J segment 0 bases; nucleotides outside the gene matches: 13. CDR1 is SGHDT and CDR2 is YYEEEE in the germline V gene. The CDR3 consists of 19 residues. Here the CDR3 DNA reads TGTGCCAGCAGCTCCTCGAGAGAGAAGCGGGAGGTCTCCTACAATGAGCAGTTCTTC. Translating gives CASSSSREKREVSYNEQFF. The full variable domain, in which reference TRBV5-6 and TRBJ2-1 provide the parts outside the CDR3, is DAGVTQSPTHLIKTRGQQVTLRCSPKSGHDTVSWYQQALGQGPQFIFQYYEEEERQRGNFPDRFSGHQFPNYSSELNVNALLLGDSALYLCASSSSREKREVSYNEQFFGPGTRLTVL.

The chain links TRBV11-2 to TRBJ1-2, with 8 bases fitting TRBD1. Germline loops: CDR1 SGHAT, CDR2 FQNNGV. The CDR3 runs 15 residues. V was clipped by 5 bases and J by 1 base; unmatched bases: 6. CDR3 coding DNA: TGTGCCAGCAGCCCCGGGGACAGGAATAACTATGGCTACACCTTC. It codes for CASSPGDRNNYGYTF.

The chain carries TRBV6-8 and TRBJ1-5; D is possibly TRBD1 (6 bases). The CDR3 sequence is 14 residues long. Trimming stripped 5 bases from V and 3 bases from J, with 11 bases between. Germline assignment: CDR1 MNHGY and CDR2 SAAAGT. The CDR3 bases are TGTGCCAGCAGTGAAGACAGGACCAATCAGCCCCAGCATTTT. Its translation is CASSEDRTNQPQHF.

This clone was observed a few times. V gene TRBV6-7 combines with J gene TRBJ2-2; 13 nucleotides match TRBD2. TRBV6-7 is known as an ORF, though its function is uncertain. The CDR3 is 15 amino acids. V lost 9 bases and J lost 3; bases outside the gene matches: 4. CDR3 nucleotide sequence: TGTGCCAGACAACTAGCGGGGGGGTACACCGGGGAGCTGTTTTTT. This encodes CARQLAGGYTGELFF.

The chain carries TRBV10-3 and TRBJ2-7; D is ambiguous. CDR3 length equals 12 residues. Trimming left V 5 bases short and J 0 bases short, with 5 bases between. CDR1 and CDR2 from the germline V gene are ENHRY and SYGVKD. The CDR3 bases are TGTGCCATCAGTTTGACCTCCTACGAGCAGTACTTC. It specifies CAISLTSYEQYF.